What follows are 8 T cell receptor delta chains derived from one specimen sequenced in a study of γδ T cells in repeated Plasmodium falciparum infection. TCRdb fed the multiplex PCR reads into CATT to redo clone calling. The sample consists of approximately 60,000 delta-chain clones, over 1.5% of them appearing once. Bulk repertoires came from Vgamma9/Vdelta2+ or Vdelta2-negative gammadelta T cells flow-sorted from PBMC. The sample comprised gamma-delta T cells from blood. These receptors were collected from a pool of human donors (malaria-infected and uninfected, not separated).

This clone was recorded many times. A far larger clone is off by one base, so a read error is likely. The sample holds other DNA sequences that translate to the same CDR3. The V call is TRDV1, the J call TRDJ1; the D gene is possibly TRDD3 (6 bases). Germline V lookup: CDR1 TSWWSYY, CDR2 QGS. This CDR3 spans 18 amino acids. The CDR3 region has the DNA TGTGCCCTTGGGAAAATAAGTGGGGGGTGGCGGTACACCGATAAACTCATCTTT. Protein sequence: CALGKISGGWRYTDKLIF.

With respect to this clone: TCRdb's listed protein matches a much larger clone and diverges from this DNA's translation at residue 6, likely through a read error; the protein shown comes from the DNA. The CDR3 nucleotides read TGTGCTCTTGGGAGGGTCGTTCCTAAGTGGGGCCGGATGATGGGGGGATACACCTATAAACTCATCTTT. This gives the protein CALGRVVPKWGRMMGGYTYKLIF. This sequence joins TRDV1 and TRDJ1, with 9 positions matching TRDD3. Here the J gene was assigned by germline matching of the DNA, as TCRdb has none. The germline V gene has CDR1 TSWWSYY and CDR2 QGS. The CDR3 is made up of 23 amino acids.

At least ten counts were recorded for this clone. Other DNA sequences of this sample code for an identical CDR3. The rearrangement joins TRDV1 to TRDJ1, with 9 bases identical to TRDD3. The germline V gene has CDR1 TSWWSYY and CDR2 QGS. V shed 0 bases, J shed 1 base, and the junction held 24 bases outside the gene matches. The CDR3 consists of 23 residues. For the CDR3, the DNA is TGTGCTCTTGGGGAACTAAGTTCCTACAAGAGGGGGATACTGGGCGGTTCCACCGATAAACTCATCTTT. Amino acid sequence: CALGELSSYKRGILGGSTDKLIF.

In this sample, this clone turned up many times. A read error likely explains this, since a far larger clone differs by one base. The same CDR3 also results from other DNA sequences found in this sample. The chain recombines TRDV1 with TRDJ1; 12 bases are a match to TRDD3. V lost 3 bases to trimming and J lost 0 bases; unmatched junction nucleotides: 8. Looked up from germline, CDR1 is TSWWSYY and CDR2 is QGS. The CDR3 is made up of 18 amino acids. The CDR3 sequence is CALGETPGGYGYTDKLIF. The CDR3 coding sequence is TGTGCTCTTGGGGAGACACCTGGGGGATACGGGTACACCGATAAACTCATCTTT.

This clone showed up just a few times. The chain links TRDV1 to TRDJ1; 8 nucleotides agree with TRDD3. TCRdb is silent on the J gene; assignment here came from matching the DNA to germline. Germline trimming cut 0 bases from V and 3 bases from J; bases unmatched to any gene: 12. The germline V gene encodes CDR1 TSWWSYY and CDR2 QGS. The CDR3 length is 18 residues. For the CDR3, the DNA is TGTGCTCTTGGGGAACTCCCCTACTGGGGGGTACATGCCGATAAACTCATCTTT. The encoded protein is CALGELPYWGVHADKLIF.

The sample holds many counts of this clone. The protein TCRdb lists belongs to a much larger clone and differs from this DNA's translation at residue 6, which points to a read error; the protein shown is made from the DNA. The chain has TRDV1 and TRDJ1; 12 bases map to TRDD3. V shed 0 bases and J 0 bases; nucleotides not matched to a gene: 23. This CDR3 is built from 24 residues. Germline V lookup: CDR1 TSWWSYY, CDR2 QGS. CDR3 coding DNA: TGTGCTCTTGGGGAACTCACCTTTTTCTGTCCTAACTGGGGGATACCCTGCTACACCGATAAACTCATCTTT. Its translation: CALGELTFFCPNWGIPCYTDKLIF.

In this sample, this clone turned up many times. The protein given by TCRdb reflects a much larger clone and differs at residue 13 from this DNA's translation, likely from a read error; the protein shown is the DNA's translation. V usage is TRDV1 and J usage is TRDJ1; 9 bases are a match to TRDD3. The CDR3 is 19 residues long. Germline assignment: CDR1 TSWWSYY and CDR2 QGS. The CDR3 reads CALAEFGIFWGILTDKLIF. The DNA of the CDR3 is TGTGCTCTTGCGGAATTCGGCATTTTCTGGGGGATCCTCACCGATAAACTCATCTTT.

This clone was seen only a few times. TCRdb attributes to this sequence the protein of a much larger clone, which differs from the DNA translation at residues 3 and 24; a read error is likely, and the protein displayed is translated from the DNA. The chain combines TRDV1 with TRDJ1, with 9 bases identical to TRDD3. Germline V gene data show CDR1 as TSWWSYY and CDR2 as QGS. The CDR3 covers 25 residues. The CDR3 here is CAPGELYPTFYPPGDTPKYTDKLTF. The CDR3 DNA sequence: TGTGCTCCTGGGGAACTCTATCCTACGTTTTACCCCCCGGGGGATACTCCAAAATACACCGATAAACTCACCTTT.